What follows are 20 T cell receptor beta chains derived from one specimen sequenced in a study of T cells after yellow fever vaccination. TCRdb processed the 5' RACE reads anew with MiXCR; each CDR3 protein has one entry. The sample carries a few hundred thousand distinct CDR3 sequences, roughly 4% recorded once. Sequencing was performed on PBMCs, taken 5 days after the yellow fever booster vaccination. Source of these receptors: a young man who received the YFV17D yellow fever vaccine.

This clonotype turned up a few times. The chain links TRBV5-1 to TRBJ1-1; no definite D call. The CDR3 length is 16 residues. The V and J ends lost 4 bases and 3 bases respectively, with 19 bases between them. Germline CDR1 is SGHRS and CDR2 is YFSETQ. The CDR3 DNA sequence: TGCGCCAGCAGCCCCCAACGAGCGGGCGGGTACACTGAAGCTTTCTTT. Protein product: CASSPQRAGGYTEAFF.

This clonotype was detected only a few times. The rearrangement links TRBV4-2 to TRBJ1-1; D remains ambiguous. CDR1 and CDR2 from the germline V gene are LGHNA and YNFKEQ. V was pared by 6 bases and J by 0 bases, with 8 bases between. The CDR3 runs to 13 residues. CDR3 sequence reads: CASSEVVNTEAFF. As DNA, the CDR3 is TGTGCCAGCAGTGAGGTGGTGAACACTGAAGCTTTCTTT.

The rearrangement links TRBV7-9 to TRBJ1-2; D possibly corresponds to TRBD1 (5 bases). Germline CDR1 and CDR2: SEHNR and FQNEAQ (reference sequence). The V end lost 6 bases, the J end lost 7 bases, and 21 bases lay between the germline ends. The CDR3 extends over 15 amino acids. DNA of the CDR3: TGTGCCAGCAGGGATGAGGGGATAAGATTATCTGGCTACACCTTC. It encodes CASRDEGIRLSGYTF. The whole variable domain, remainder taken from reference TRBV7-9 and TRBJ1-2, is DTGVSQNPRHKITKRGQNVTFRCDPISEHNRLYWYRQTLGQGPEFLTYFQNEAQLEKSRLLSDRFSAERPKGSFSTLEIQRTEQGDSAMYLCASRDEGIRLSGYTFGSGTRLTVV.

This clonotype was detected ten times or more. The V call is TRBV4-2, the J call TRBJ2-5; 7 positions match TRBD2. Germline V gene sequence: CDR1 LGHNA, CDR2 YNFKEQ. V lost 1 base and J lost 5; bases outside the gene matches: 7. The CDR3 has 15 amino acids. The CDR3 nucleotides read TGTGCCAGCAGCCAAGGTGTCCAGGGAGGGGAGACCCAGTACTTC. Its translation is CASSQGVQGGETQYF.

To note about this clonotype: A much larger clone differs by one base, so this may be a read error. The chain employs TRBV27 and TRBJ2-5, with D perhaps matching TRBD1 or TRBD2 (5 bases each). Germline-derived CDR1 and CDR2 are MNHEY and SMNVEV (reference sequence). Trimming stripped 6 bases from V and 7 bases from J, with 15 bases between. This CDR3 comprises 13 residues. CDR3 sequence (DNA): TGTGCCAGCAGAAATGGGGGAAGAGGGACCCAGTACTTC. This sequence encodes CASRNGGRGTQYF.

This clonotype was observed a few times. The chain employs TRBV7-9 and TRBJ2-3; TRBD2 aligns across 7 bases. This CDR3 contains 17 residues. With V trimmed by 0 bases and J by 2 bases, 8 bases remained unmatched. Germline V lookup: CDR1 SEHNR, CDR2 FQNEAQ (reference sequence). This CDR3 reads CASSLALTSVSTDTQYF. The CDR3 DNA follows: TGTGCCAGCAGCTTAGCGCTTACTAGCGTATCCACAGATACGCAGTATTTT.

This clonotype came up a few times. This chain links TRBV2 with TRBJ2-3; 8 positions agree with TRBD2. Per germline, CDR1 SNHLY and CDR2 FYNNEI. J was trimmed by 1 base and V by 6 bases; bases with no gene match: 3. The CDR3 sequence is 14 residues long. The CDR3 loop reads CASRPLAGTDTQYF. The CDR3 bases are TGTGCCAGCAGACCACTAGCGGGCACAGATACGCAGTATTTT.

There are a few counts of this clonotype. The J gene is TRBJ1-2, the V gene TRBV5-1; D not certain. The CDR3 runs to 14 residues. V was shortened by 0 bases and J by 4 bases, with 10 bases between the two germline ends. CDR1 and CDR2 from the germline V gene are SGHRS and YFSETQ. CDR3 sequence (DNA): TGCGCCAGCAGCTTGGTCCAAGGACTCTATGGCTACACCTTC. Translated: CASSLVQGLYGYTF.

This clonotype has a handful of counts. V usage is TRBV5-4 and J usage is TRBJ1-2, with 8 bases aligning to TRBD1. Germline values: CDR1 SGHNT, CDR2 YYREEE (reference sequence). The CDR3 has 15 amino acids. V lost 4 bases, J lost 5 bases, and 10 bases stayed unmatched. CDR3 residues: CASSRGPGGAYGYTF. The CDR3 DNA reads as TGTGCCAGCAGCCGCGGCCCAGGGGGCGCTTATGGCTACACCTTC.

This clonotype was found many times. This chain connects TRBV21-1 to TRBJ2-7; the table's D call, TRBD1, was not checked against the DNA. TRBV21-1 is given as a pseudogene. The CDR3 has 14 residues. The CDR3 region has the DNA TGTGCCAGCAGCAAAAGGGACAGCTCCTACGAGCAGTACGTC. Translating it yields CASSKRDSSYEQYV.

In this sample, this clonotype turned up many times. The genes are TRBV5-6 and TRBJ2-2; D not resolved. Germline CDR1 SGHDT, CDR2 YYEEEE. This CDR3 has 15 residues. Trimming took 0 bases from V and 4 from J, leaving 10 bases between them. Written as DNA, the CDR3 is TGTGCCAGCAGCTTGGTCACCCCGGGCACCGGGGAGCTGTTTTTT. Protein sequence: CASSLVTPGTGELFF.

This clonotype came up a few times. The chain carries TRBV27 and TRBJ2-7; D not resolved. The germline V gene has CDR1 MNHEY and CDR2 SMNVEV (reference sequence). V lost 4 bases, J lost 2 bases, and 12 bases lay in between. The CDR3 contains 14 residues. The CDR3 loop reads CASSYRPDTYEQYV. The CDR3 region has the DNA TGTGCCAGCAGTTACCGGCCAGATACCTACGAGCAGTACGTC.

This clonotype was counted at least ten times. This chain connects TRBV7-6 to TRBJ1-1; TRBD1 is a possible D gene (6 bases). CDR1 and CDR2 from the germline V gene are SGHVS and FNYEAQ. Trimming removed 4 bases at V and 2 bases at J, with 14 bases between. The CDR3 contains 15 residues. CDR3 in amino acids: CASSSPGDGNTEAFF. CDR3 bases: TGTGCCAGCAGCTCGCCAGGGGATGGAAACACTGAAGCTTTCTTT.

This clonotype was recorded a few times. The chain is built from TRBV20-1 and TRBJ2-2; no clear D. Trimming stripped 0 bases from V and 1 base from J, with 9 bases between. Germline assignment: CDR1 DFQATT and CDR2 SNEGSKA (reference sequence). The CDR3 runs to 15 residues. The CDR3 DNA reads TGCAGTGCTAGAGATCTTAGTGGGAACACCGGGGAGCTGTTTTTT. Translation: CSARDLSGNTGELFF.

V usage is TRBV10-3 and J usage is TRBJ2-3; the D is unclear. Trimming cost V 8 bases and J 1 base, with 10 bases left between them. Germline V gene data show CDR1 as ENHRY and CDR2 as SYGVKD. The CDR3 runs 13 residues. In nucleotides, the CDR3 is TGTGCCATCCACCCCGGAGGCACAGATACGCAGTATTTT. Protein product: CAIHPGGTDTQYF.

With regard to this clonotype: An end of the junction differs from the germline gene, which may be a read error. V is TRBV5-6 and J is TRBJ2-1, with 8 positions matching TRBD2. This CDR3 contains 12 residues. Germline values: CDR1 SGHDT, CDR2 YYEEEE. The CDR3 nucleotides are TGTGCCTGCAGCTGGGGACTAGATGAGCAGTTCTTC. This translates into CACSWGLDEQFF.

The CDR3 sequence is CASSMRKGANVLTF. The CDR3 nucleotides are TGTGCCAGTAGTATGAGGAAAGGGGCCAACGTCCTGACTTTC. V usage is TRBV19 and J usage is TRBJ2-6; D unresolved. Trimming took 3 bases from V and 4 from J, leaving 7 bases between them. The germline V gene has CDR1 LNHDA and CDR2 SQIVND (reference sequence). The CDR3 runs 14 residues.

This clonotype turned up a few times. This chain uses TRBV4-1 with TRBJ1-1, with 10 bases matching TRBD1. Germline V gives CDR1 MGHRA, CDR2 YSYEKL. The ends lost 3 bases at V and 4 bases at J; junction bases unmatched: 8. The CDR3 totals 16 residues. The CDR3 DNA reads as TGCGCCAGCAGCCATCCTGGCCGGGACAGGGGCACTGAAGCTTTCTTT. Its protein product is CASSHPGRDRGTEAFF.

This clonotype was detected a few times. The CDR3 DNA reads TGTGCCAGCAGCTTACGCGGTAGCATCGGAGAGACCCAGTACTTC. Translating gives CASSLRGSIGETQYF. This chain links TRBV7-9 with TRBJ2-5; no clear D gene. The CDR3 loop spans 15 amino acids. Germline CDR1 is SEHNR and CDR2 is FQNEAQ (reference sequence). With 2 bases removed from V and 4 bases from J, the gap between germline ends came to 14 bases.

This clonotype has ten or more counts. CDR3 region: CASSITPGRGVSEDTQYF. CDR3 sequence (DNA): TGTGCCAGCAGCATCACTCCCGGGCGGGGGGTATCTGAGGATACGCAGTATTTT. The chain uses TRBV5-6 and TRBJ2-3, with 8 bases that match TRBD2. CDR1 is SGHDT and CDR2 is YYEEEE in the germline V gene. This CDR3 region has 18 residues. V shed 4 bases and J 6 bases; nucleotides not matched to a gene: 19.